These 4 T cell receptor beta chains originate from one sample sequenced in a study of regulatory T cells in long-lasting Graves disease. Through Arm-PCR of CDR3 regions and iRepertoire HTBI primers, TCR beta libraries were built. In TCRdb, the multiplex PCR reads were re-called with MiXCR into one record per CDR3 protein. The repertoire consists of roughly 610,000 distinct CDR3 sequences, with around 17% occurring once and the leading ten covering 15% to 20%. Time point noted: newly diagnosed GD, antithyroid drugs for less than 3 months. Following extraction of RNA from PBMCs, that RNA was used to make the TCR library. The same specimen was also included in a second study, on T cells in Graves' hyperthyroidism and ophthalmopathy.

Here the sequenced sample was peripheral blood mononuclear cells (PBMCs), taken at new diagnosis, from a patient treated with antithyroid drugs. These receptors were taken from a woman in her twenties or thirties with Graves disease.

This clonotype was seen at least ten times. The chain is built from TRBV7-2 and TRBJ2-7; D not resolved. Trimming removed 2 bases at V and 2 bases at J, with 13 bases between. The CDR3 has 15 amino acids. The V gene's germline CDR1 is SGHTA and CDR2 FQGNSA. The CDR3 DNA sequence: TGTGCCAGCAGCTTATACTATCAAGACCCCTACGAGCAGTACTTC. This sequence encodes CASSLYYQDPYEQYF.

This chain connects TRBV4-2 to TRBJ2-3, with a possible D match to TRBD2 (6 bases). CDR1 is LGHNA and CDR2 is YNFKEQ in the germline V gene. The V end lost 4 bases, the J end lost 0 bases, and 14 bases lay between the germline ends. CDR3 length equals 16 residues. The CDR3 here is CASSLVGAGSTDTQYF. The CDR3 coding sequence is TGTGCCAGCAGCCTAGTAGGTGCGGGGAGCACAGATACGCAGTATTTT.

Many counts were recorded for this clonotype. The chain recombines TRBV20-1 with TRBJ2-1; D may be TRBD2 (5 bases). Germline CDR1 reads DFQATT; CDR2 reads SNEGSKA (reference sequence). The V end was cut by 5 bases, the J end by 7 bases, with 18 bases between. The CDR3 sequence is 14 residues long. For the CDR3, the DNA is TGCAGTGCTCAGCCTGGGAGAGTGGGTAATGAGCAGTTCTTC. Translating it yields CSAQPGRVGNEQFF.

This chain joins TRBV20-1 and TRBJ2-1, with D possibly being TRBD2 (6 bases). The V gene lost 3 bases and the J gene lost 0 bases, with 9 bases spanning the gap. The CDR3 sequence is 14 residues long. In germline, CDR1 is DFQATT, CDR2 SNEGSKA (reference sequence). CDR3 protein: CSARDYGSYNEQFF. In DNA form, the CDR3 reads TGCAGTGCTAGGGACTACGGCTCCTACAATGAGCAGTTCTTC.